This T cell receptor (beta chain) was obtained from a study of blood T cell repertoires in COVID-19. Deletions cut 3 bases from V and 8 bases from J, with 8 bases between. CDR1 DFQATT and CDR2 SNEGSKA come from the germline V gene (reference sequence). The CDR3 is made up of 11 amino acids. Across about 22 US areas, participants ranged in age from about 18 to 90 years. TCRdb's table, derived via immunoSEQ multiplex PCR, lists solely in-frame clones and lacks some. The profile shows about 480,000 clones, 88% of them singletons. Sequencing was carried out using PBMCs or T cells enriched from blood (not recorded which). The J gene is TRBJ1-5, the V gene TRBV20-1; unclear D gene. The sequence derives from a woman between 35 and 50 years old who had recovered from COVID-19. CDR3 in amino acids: CSASPLEPQHF. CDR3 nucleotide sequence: TGCAGTGCTAGTCCTTTAGAGCCCCAGCATTTT.